This T cell receptor beta chain was captured in a study of PD-1 blockade in mismatch repair-deficient tumors. Whole-study findings and limits: Tumor-resident clones, often undetectable pretreatment in blood, expanded then contracted after pembrolizumab.

The V gene lost 4 bases and the J gene lost 0 bases, with 16 bases spanning the gap. The CDR3 contains 17 residues. Germline lookup yields CDR1 SGHTA and CDR2 FQGNSA. Comment on this clone: Antigen specificity is unknown.

Sequencing was performed with immunoSEQ multiplex PCR; in TCRdb, only in-frame clones are kept and a portion is missing. The sample yields under 150,000 clones, 85% to 90% seen once. The V call is TRBV7-2, the J call TRBJ1-3, with D tentatively TRBD1 (5 bases). Sequenced material: peripheral blood, taken 44 weeks after starting pembrolizumab. This TCR was recovered from an adult with mismatch repair-deficient cancer. CDR3 in DNA: TGTGCCAGCAGCTATCGGGACTTAGATAGCTCTGGAAACACCATATATTTT. It specifies CASSYRDLDSSGNTIYF. The complete variable domain, with remaining parts taken from reference TRBV7-2 and TRBJ1-3, reads GAGVSQSPSNKVTEKGKDVELRCDPISGHTALYWYRQSLGQGLEFLIYFQGNSAPDKSGLPSDRFSAERTGGSVSTLTIQRTQQEDSAVYLCASSYRDLDSSGNTIYFGEGSWLTVV.